This TCR beta chain was documented in a study of T-cell memory formation after mild COVID-19. Overall study context: Each donor largely had its own TCR clusters.

The CDR3 length is 13 residues. V was clipped by 7 bases and J by 6 bases; unmatched bases: 5. Points from the study as a whole: Contracting CD4+ clones sat mainly in CM and EM; CD8+ in EMRA. Clones contracting day 15 to 85 were balanced CD4/CD8; later expanders leaned CD4+.

This clonotype was picked up a small number of times. No antigen is known for it. Each CDR3 protein is one row after TCRdb ran MiXCR on the 5' RACE reads. Found here are roughly 250,000 distinct CDR3 sequences, about 16% of them singletons; the top ten hold about 3.5%. This clonotype was sampled from a man between 18 and 29 years old who had mild COVID-19 (a few samples of this study predate the infection). Cell type and time point are not known. This chain links TRBV12-3 or TRBV12-4 with TRBJ1-5; TRBD1 matches at 8 bases. Sample: PBMCs or a T cell subset sorted from them (not recorded which). Here the CDR3 reads CASMGTGSQPQHF. DNA for the CDR3: TGTGCCAGCATGGGGACAGGCTCTCAGCCCCAGCATTTT.